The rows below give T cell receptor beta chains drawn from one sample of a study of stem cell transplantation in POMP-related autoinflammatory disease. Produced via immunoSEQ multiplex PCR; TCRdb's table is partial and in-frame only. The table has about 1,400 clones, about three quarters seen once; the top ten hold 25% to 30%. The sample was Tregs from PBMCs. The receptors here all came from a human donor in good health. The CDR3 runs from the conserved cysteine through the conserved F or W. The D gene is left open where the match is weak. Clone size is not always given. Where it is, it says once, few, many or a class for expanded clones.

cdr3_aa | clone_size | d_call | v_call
CASSTIAGAKNIQYF | . | TRBD2 | TRBV19
CASSWGTSYNSPLHF | few | . | TRBV19
CASNSLSQGDSYNEQFF | . | TRBD1 | TRBV5-1
CASGLEGWTEAFF | . | . | TRBV12-5
CASSLRQGAADTQYF | . | TRBD1 | TRBV28
CASSQARVSSGNTIYF | . | . | TRBV4-3
CASSLAVTSGGETQYF | . | TRBD2 | TRBV5-1
CASSLIAGGPYEQYF | . | TRBD2 | TRBV28
CASSPLPAQETQYF | . | . | TRBV18
CATSRGSAIDGYTF | once | . | TRBV15
CASRPGLENQPQHF | . | . | TRBV2
CASSQPTAGTVGNTIYF | . | TRBD1 | TRBV4-1
CASSLDLGQGIGQYF | . | TRBD1 | TRBV5-4
CASSVVGGLSYEQYF | . | . | TRBV19
CASSPPGALNYEQYF | . | . | TRBV18
CASSSFYEQYF | . | . | TRBV5-4
CASSRGQGATYEQYF | . | TRBD1 | TRBV7-9
CASSSPGQGNSPLHF | . | TRBD1 | TRBV5-4
CSAHGRGGWYEQYF | . | . | TRBV29-1
CASSSGTINNYGYTF | . | . | TRBV7-2
CSVRTETGRGGELFF | . | . | TRBV29-1
CASKGTRPSSYNEQFF | . | . | TRBV25-1
CAWDGGGETQYF | . | TRBD2 | TRBV30
CASSLENLAGGPDTDTQYF | . | TRBD2 | TRBV7-2
CASSLDRGGEQYF | . | . | TRBV5-4
CASSVGAGRAKNIQYF | . | . | TRBV7-2
CASSTGTSGTYEQYF | . | TRBD2 | TRBV6-9